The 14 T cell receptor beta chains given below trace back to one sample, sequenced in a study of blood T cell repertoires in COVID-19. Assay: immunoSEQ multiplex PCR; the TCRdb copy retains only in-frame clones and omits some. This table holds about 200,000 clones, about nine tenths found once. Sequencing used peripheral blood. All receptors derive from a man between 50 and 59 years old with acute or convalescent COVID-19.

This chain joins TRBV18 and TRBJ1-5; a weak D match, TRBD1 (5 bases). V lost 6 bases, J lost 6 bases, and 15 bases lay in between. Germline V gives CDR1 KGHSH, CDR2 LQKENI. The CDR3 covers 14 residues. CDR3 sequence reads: CASSSGGYVQPQHF. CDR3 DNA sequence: TGTGCCAGCTCTTCCGGGGGTTACGTTCAGCCCCAGCATTTT.

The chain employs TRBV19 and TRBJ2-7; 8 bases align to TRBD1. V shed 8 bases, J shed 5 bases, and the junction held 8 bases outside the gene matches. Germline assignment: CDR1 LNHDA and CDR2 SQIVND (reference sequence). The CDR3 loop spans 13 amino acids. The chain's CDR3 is CASGPTGAHEQYF. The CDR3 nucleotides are TGTGCCAGTGGGCCGACAGGGGCCCACGAGCAGTACTTC. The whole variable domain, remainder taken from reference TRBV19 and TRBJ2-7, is DGGITQSPKYLFRKEGQNVTLSCEQNLNHDAMYWYRQDPGQGLRLIYYSQIVNDFQKGDIAEGYSVSREKKESFPLTVTSAQKNPTAFYLCASGPTGAHEQYFGPGTRLTVT.

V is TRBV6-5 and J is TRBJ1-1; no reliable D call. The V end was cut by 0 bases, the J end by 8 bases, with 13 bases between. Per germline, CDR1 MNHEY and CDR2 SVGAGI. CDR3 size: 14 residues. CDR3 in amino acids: CASSYSIGGLEAFF. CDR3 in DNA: TGTGCCAGCAGTTACTCGATCGGAGGTTTAGAAGCTTTCTTT.

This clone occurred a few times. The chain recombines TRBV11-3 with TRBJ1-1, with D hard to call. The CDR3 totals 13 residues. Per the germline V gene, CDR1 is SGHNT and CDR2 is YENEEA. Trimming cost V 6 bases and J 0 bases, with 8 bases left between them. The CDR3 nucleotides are TGTGCCAGCAGTTCTCAGATGAACACTGAAGCTTTCTTT. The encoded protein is CASSSQMNTEAFF.

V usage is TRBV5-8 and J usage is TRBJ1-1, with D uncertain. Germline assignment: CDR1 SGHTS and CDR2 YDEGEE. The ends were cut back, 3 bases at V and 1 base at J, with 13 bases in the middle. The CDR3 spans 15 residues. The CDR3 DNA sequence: TGTGCCAGCAGCTCCACTAGGGCCACGAACACTGAAGCTTTCTTT. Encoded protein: CASSSTRATNTEAFF.

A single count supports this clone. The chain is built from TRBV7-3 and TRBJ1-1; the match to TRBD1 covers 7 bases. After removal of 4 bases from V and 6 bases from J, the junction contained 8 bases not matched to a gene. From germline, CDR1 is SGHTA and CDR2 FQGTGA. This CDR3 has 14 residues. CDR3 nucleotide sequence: TGTGCCAGCAGCTCCCCCGACAGGGAGTCTGAAGCTTTCTTT. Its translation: CASSSPDRESEAFF.

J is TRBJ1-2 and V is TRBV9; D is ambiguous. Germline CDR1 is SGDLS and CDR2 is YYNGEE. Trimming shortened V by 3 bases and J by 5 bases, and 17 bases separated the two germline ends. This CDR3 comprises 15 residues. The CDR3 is CASSGWEADDYGYTF. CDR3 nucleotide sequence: TGTGCCAGCAGCGGCTGGGAGGCCGACGATTATGGCTACACCTTC.

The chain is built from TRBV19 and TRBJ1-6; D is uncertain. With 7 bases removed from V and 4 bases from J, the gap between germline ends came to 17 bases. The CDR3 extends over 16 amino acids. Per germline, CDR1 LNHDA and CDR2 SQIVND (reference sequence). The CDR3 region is CASTDSGGVYNSPLHF. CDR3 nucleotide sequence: TGTGCCAGTACTGACTCGGGCGGGGTATATAATTCACCCCTCCACTTT.

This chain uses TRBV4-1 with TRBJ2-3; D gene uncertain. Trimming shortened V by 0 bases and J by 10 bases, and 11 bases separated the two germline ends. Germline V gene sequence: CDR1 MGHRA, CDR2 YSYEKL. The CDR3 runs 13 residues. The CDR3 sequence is CASSQDERLAQYF. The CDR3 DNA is TGCGCCAGCAGCCAAGACGAACGACTTGCGCAGTATTTT.

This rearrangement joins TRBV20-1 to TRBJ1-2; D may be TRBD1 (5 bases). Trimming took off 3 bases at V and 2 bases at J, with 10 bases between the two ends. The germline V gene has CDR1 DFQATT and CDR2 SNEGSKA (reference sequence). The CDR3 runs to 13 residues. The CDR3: CSASVDSNYGYTF. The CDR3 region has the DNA TGCAGTGCTAGTGTTGACAGCAACTATGGCTACACCTTC.

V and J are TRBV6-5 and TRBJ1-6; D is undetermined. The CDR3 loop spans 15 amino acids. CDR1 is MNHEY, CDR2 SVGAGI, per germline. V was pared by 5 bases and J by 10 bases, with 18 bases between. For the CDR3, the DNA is TGTGCCAGCAGTCCCACGGCGGGATCTGGGTCACCCCTCCACTTT. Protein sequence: CASSPTAGSGSPLHF.

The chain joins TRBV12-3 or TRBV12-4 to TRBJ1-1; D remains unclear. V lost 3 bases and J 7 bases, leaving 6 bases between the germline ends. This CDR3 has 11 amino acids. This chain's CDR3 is CASSLAVEAFF. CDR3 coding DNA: TGTGCCAGCAGTTTGGCAGTTGAAGCTTTCTTT.

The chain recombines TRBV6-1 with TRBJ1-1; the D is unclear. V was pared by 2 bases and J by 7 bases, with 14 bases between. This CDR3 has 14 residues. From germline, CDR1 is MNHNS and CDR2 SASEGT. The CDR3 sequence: CASSESRHKNEAFF. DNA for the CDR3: TGTGCCAGCAGTGAATCGAGGCACAAAAATGAAGCTTTCTTT.

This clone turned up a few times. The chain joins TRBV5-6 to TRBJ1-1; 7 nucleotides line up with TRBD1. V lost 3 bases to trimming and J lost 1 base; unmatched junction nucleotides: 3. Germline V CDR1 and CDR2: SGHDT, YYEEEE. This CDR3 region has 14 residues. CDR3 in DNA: TGTGCCAGCAGCTGGGGGACAGCGAACACTGAAGCTTTCTTT. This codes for CASSWGTANTEAFF.